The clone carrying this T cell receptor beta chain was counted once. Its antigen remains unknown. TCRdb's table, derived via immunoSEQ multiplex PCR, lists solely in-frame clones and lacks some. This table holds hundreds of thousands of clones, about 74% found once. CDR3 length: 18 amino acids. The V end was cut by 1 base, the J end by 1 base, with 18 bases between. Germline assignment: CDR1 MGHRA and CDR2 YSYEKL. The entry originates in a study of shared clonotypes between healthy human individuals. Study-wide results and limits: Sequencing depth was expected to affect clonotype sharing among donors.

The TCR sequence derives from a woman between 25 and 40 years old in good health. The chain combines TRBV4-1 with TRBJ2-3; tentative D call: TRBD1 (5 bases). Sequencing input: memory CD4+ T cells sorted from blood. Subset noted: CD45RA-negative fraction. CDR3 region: CASSQGVVAGMGTDTQYF. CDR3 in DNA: TGCGCCAGCAGCCAAGGCGTAGTCGCAGGGATGGGCACAGATACGCAGTATTTT.